This TCR beta chain was identified during a study of cytomegalovirus exposure and HLA in healthy donors. Study-level information: Findings of an earlier analysis included some 120 million unique TCR beta sequences from 200 million or so T cells.

V lost 6 bases, J lost 7 bases, and 14 bases lay in between. The germline V gene has CDR1 MNHEY and CDR2 SMNVEV (reference sequence). The CDR3 has 13 amino acids. As concerns this clone: As yet, its antigen is unknown.

It was with 60 Vbeta and 13 Jbeta primers that the PCR ran. The assay was immunoSEQ multiplex PCR, and TCRdb's table has in-frame clones only and misses some. The sample lists around 140,000 clones, roughly 82% occurring once. The study's findings and limits: TRBV6-2, TRBV6-3 and some other V segments were unresolvable in 87-base-pair reads. Over 150 TCR beta chains were listed as cytomegalovirus-associated.

This chain uses TRBV27 with TRBJ2-3; D is possibly TRBD2 (7 bases). This TCR was recovered from a male donor in good health and CMV-seropositive. The sample was PBMCs. The CDR3 coding sequence is TGTGCCAGCAGATCCCGGGGGGCAAATACGCAGTATTTT. Translated, it gives CASRSRGANTQYF.